These 24 T cell receptor beta chains originate from one sample sequenced in a study of T cell responses to AZD1222 COVID-19 vaccine. Using immunoSEQ multiplex PCR, the repertoire was profiled, and TCRdb retains in-frame clones only, with some absent. The sample consists of about 130,000 clones, about 82% of them appearing once. Sequencing used peripheral blood, obtained on day 0 of AZD1222 vaccination. The source is an adult in good health.

This rearrangement joins TRBV7-2 to TRBJ1-5; D gene uncertain. Trimming shortened V by 3 bases and J by 2 bases, and 8 bases separated the two germline ends. Germline V gene sequence: CDR1 SGHTA, CDR2 FQGNSA. This CDR3 comprises 14 residues. Here the CDR3 DNA reads TGTGCCAGCAGCTTTGACGGGGGCAATCAGCCCCAGCATTTT. Translating gives CASSFDGGNQPQHF.

V is TRBV5-1 and J is TRBJ2-7; no clear D. This CDR3 has 16 residues. Germline V gives CDR1 SGHRS, CDR2 YFSETQ. Trimming shortened V by 4 bases and J by 0 bases, and 17 bases separated the two germline ends. CDR3 residues: CASSPDGLDPSYEQYF. CDR3 nucleotide sequence: TGCGCCAGCAGCCCGGACGGTCTAGACCCCTCCTACGAGCAGTACTTC.

V and J are TRBV6-5 and TRBJ2-3, with 10 bases aligning to TRBD2. Trimming took 7 bases from V and 2 from J; bases not matched to a gene: 6. Germline CDR1 and CDR2: MNHEY and SVGAGI. The CDR3 spans 15 residues. CDR3: CASNRGLAITDTQYF. The DNA of the CDR3 is TGTGCCAGCAATAGGGGACTAGCGATCACAGATACGCAGTATTTT.

V is TRBV2 and J is TRBJ1-2, with no clear D. The CDR3 consists of 14 residues. Germline lookup yields CDR1 SNHLY and CDR2 FYNNEI. The V end was cut by 1 base, the J end by 5 bases, with 11 bases between. The DNA of the CDR3 is TGTGCCAGCAGTGAAGGGTCAGACCCTTATGGCTACACCTTC. This codes for CASSEGSDPYGYTF.

The J gene is TRBJ2-3, the V gene TRBV7-3; D ambiguous. The CDR3 totals 16 residues. From germline, CDR1 is SGHTA and CDR2 FQGTGA. Trimming stripped 2 bases from V and 0 bases from J, with 12 bases between. The CDR3 nucleotides read TGTGCCAGCAGCTTAGACCCCTTTCCTAGCACAGATACGCAGTATTTT. Protein sequence: CASSLDPFPSTDTQYF.

The V and J genes are TRBV7-9 and TRBJ2-3, with TRBD1 matching over 9 bases. This CDR3 region has 15 residues. The trim removed 8 bases at V and 1 base at J, leaving 7 bases unmatched. Germline CDR1 is SEHNR and CDR2 is FQNEAQ (reference sequence). Written as DNA, the CDR3 is TGTGCCAGCGGGGACAGGGTCTCGGGCACAGATACGCAGTATTTT. Its protein product is CASGDRVSGTDTQYF.

The chain carries TRBV6-2 or TRBV6-3 and TRBJ2-7; D possibly corresponds to TRBD2 (6 bases). Germline V gene sequence: CDR1 MNHEY, CDR2 SVGEGT. The CDR3 extends over 15 amino acids. V was clipped by 6 bases and J by 5 bases, with 20 bases between them. The CDR3 DNA sequence: TGTGCCAGCAGCCCCAGTGGAGGGGTGAGGGACGAGCAGTACTTC. It translates to CASSPSGGVRDEQYF.

This clone was seen only once. The chain employs TRBV11-2 and TRBJ1-4; D is unclear. V gave up 3 bases and J gave up 6 bases, with 8 bases separating them. This CDR3 comprises 13 residues. The germline gives CDR1 SGHAT, CDR2 FQNNGV. The CDR3 bases are TGTGCCAGCAGCTTGGGCGAGTATGAAAAACTGTTTTTT. This gives the protein CASSLGEYEKLFF. Filled out from reference TRBV11-2 and TRBJ1-4, the complete variable domain reads EAGVAQSPRYKIIEKRQSVAFWCNPISGHATLYWYQQILGQGPKLLIQFQNNGVVDDSQLPKDRFSAERLKGVDSTLKIQPAKLEDSAVYLCASSLGEYEKLFFGSGTQLSVL.

This clone was counted only a few times. The chain has TRBV18 and TRBJ1-2; D unclear. The CDR3 totals 13 residues. With 1 base removed from V and 8 bases from J, the gap between germline ends came to 11 bases. CDR1 and CDR2 (germline): KGHSH, LQKENI. CDR3 in amino acids: CASSPRTNEGYTF. The CDR3 bases are TGTGCCAGCTCACCACGGACCAACGAAGGCTACACCTTC.

The rearrangement joins TRBV7-2 to TRBJ2-6; D is perhaps TRBD2 (6 bases). The CDR3 runs to 17 residues. The germline V gene encodes CDR1 SGHTA and CDR2 FQGNSA. Trimming took 3 bases from V and 0 from J, leaving 12 bases between them. The CDR3 region has the DNA TGTGCCAGCAGCTTGGGGGGAACAAACTCTGGGGCCAACGTCCTGACTTTC. Protein: CASSLGGTNSGANVLTF.

In this sample, this clone turned up a few times. The chain couples TRBV7-2 to TRBJ2-3; maybe TRBD2 (5 bases). Trimming took 2 bases from V and 4 from J, leaving 7 bases between them. Looked up from germline, CDR1 is SGHTA and CDR2 is FQGNSA. This CDR3 is built from 13 residues. The CDR3 DNA sequence: TGTGCCAGCAGCTTACCCGGGGCAGATACGCAGTATTTT. This gives the protein CASSLPGADTQYF.

This chain connects TRBV28 to TRBJ1-1, with no clear D. This CDR3 spans 13 amino acids. Between the trimmed V and J ends, which lost 3 bases and 11 bases, there was a span of 16 bases. CDR1 is MDHEN and CDR2 is SYDVKM in the germline V gene. CDR3 sequence: CASSFEGLLGAFF. DNA for the CDR3: TGTGCCAGCAGTTTCGAAGGGCTGCTGGGGGCTTTCTTT.

The rearrangement joins TRBV5-6 to TRBJ1-1; D gene unclear. This CDR3 is built from 16 residues. In germline, CDR1 is SGHDT, CDR2 YYEEEE. V lost 1 base, J lost 0 bases, and 13 bases lay in between. The CDR3 DNA sequence: TGTGCCAGCAGCTTGATCGGCAGCTTCATGAACACTGAAGCTTTCTTT. Amino acids: CASSLIGSFMNTEAFF.

The chain combines TRBV4-1 with TRBJ2-3; D is perhaps TRBD2 (6 bases). The V end lost 1 base, the J end lost 1 base, and 18 bases lay between the germline ends. From germline, CDR1 is MGHRA and CDR2 YSYEKL. This CDR3 region has 18 residues. CDR3 region: CASSQVAGAGSRTDTQYF. As DNA, the CDR3 is TGCGCCAGCAGCCAAGTAGCCGGCGCGGGGTCTCGCACAGATACGCAGTATTTT.

The table lists this clone with a count of one. The rearrangement uses TRBV5-4 and TRBJ1-2; TRBD1 matches 9 bases. The CDR3 is 15 residues long. Germline V gives CDR1 SGHNT, CDR2 YYREEE (reference sequence). V gave up 0 bases and J gave up 8 bases; unmatched junction bases: 8. Here the CDR3 reads CASSLEQGAIDGYTF. In DNA, the CDR3 is TGTGCCAGCAGCTTGGAACAGGGGGCCATTGACGGCTACACCTTC.

The chain recombines TRBV7-9 with TRBJ1-3; no clear D gene. The germline V and J ends were trimmed by 1 base and 0 bases, with 13 bases remaining between them. This CDR3 is built from 17 residues. Germline V gene data show CDR1 as SEHNR and CDR2 as FQNEAQ (reference sequence). The CDR3 region has the DNA TGTGCCAGCAGCTTAGTCTCCGGGCCGAGCTCTGGAAACACCATATATTTT. It specifies CASSLVSGPSSGNTIYF.

V gene TRBV7-2 combines with J gene TRBJ1-1; D ambiguous. This CDR3 contains 15 residues. Germline V gives CDR1 SGHTA, CDR2 FQGNSA. V lost 0 bases to trimming and J lost 0 bases, with 8 bases between them. CDR3 sequence reads: CASSLALRVNTEAFF. CDR3 DNA: TGTGCCAGCAGCTTAGCACTGAGGGTGAACACTGAAGCTTTCTTT.

This rearrangement joins TRBV2 to TRBJ1-6; 10 bases match TRBD1. With 10 bases clipped from V and 9 bases from J, the junction kept 12 bases outside the gene matches. The CDR3 has 15 amino acids. The germline V gene encodes CDR1 SNHLY and CDR2 FYNNEI. The CDR3 DNA is TGTGCCATCAAATACCCGGGACAGGGGACTTCACCCCTCCACTTT. This sequence encodes CAIKYPGQGTSPLHF.

The V call is TRBV9, the J call TRBJ2-5; D is tentatively TRBD1 or TRBD2 (5 bases each). Germline loops: CDR1 SGDLS, CDR2 YYNGEE. This CDR3 has 17 residues. Trimming removed 0 bases at V and 0 bases at J, with 15 bases between. Written as DNA, the CDR3 is TGTGCCAGCAGCGTAGGTCCGGGGACCCTAAACCAAGAGACCCAGTACTTC. It yields the protein CASSVGPGTLNQETQYF.

This rearrangement joins TRBV4-3 to TRBJ1-3; D remains unclear. The V gene's germline CDR1 is LGHNA and CDR2 YSLEER. This CDR3 is built from 15 residues. V lost 0 bases to trimming and J lost 3 bases, with 9 bases between them. In DNA, the CDR3 is TGCGCCAGCAGCCAAGATAGGGAGAATGGAAACACCATATATTTT. This sequence encodes CASSQDRENGNTIYF.

The V and J genes are TRBV6-1 and TRBJ1-6; D is possibly TRBD1 (6 bases). From germline, CDR1 is MNHNS and CDR2 SASEGT. V gave up 2 bases and J gave up 8 bases, with 10 bases separating them. The CDR3 length is 14 residues. The CDR3 protein is CASSEQGRDSPLHF. CDR3 in DNA: TGTGCCAGCAGTGAACAGGGGAGGGATTCACCCCTCCACTTT.

This clone has just a few counts. The rearrangement uses TRBV24-1 and TRBJ2-2, with D uncertain. The germline V gene has CDR1 KGHDR and CDR2 SFDVKD. The CDR3 has 16 amino acids. The ends were cut back, 5 bases at V and 3 bases at J, with 15 bases in the middle. In DNA, the CDR3 is TGTGCCACCAGTGGATCTTCGACTGATTACACCGGGGAGCTGTTTTTT. It specifies CATSGSSTDYTGELFF.

V gene TRBV4-3 combines with J gene TRBJ2-4; unclear D gene. The CDR3 sequence is 15 residues long. Germline assignment: CDR1 LGHNA and CDR2 YSLEER. Trimming took 0 bases from V and 4 from J, leaving 10 bases between them. The CDR3 spells CASSQDSLKKNIQYF. CDR3 coding DNA: TGCGCCAGCAGCCAAGATTCACTAAAAAAAAACATTCAGTACTTC.

This clone has a handful of counts. This sequence joins TRBV19 and TRBJ1-6; D perhaps matches TRBD1 (5 bases). The germline gives CDR1 LNHDA, CDR2 SQIVND (reference sequence). Trimming shortened V by 0 bases and J by 14 bases, and 26 bases separated the two germline ends. The CDR3 contains 18 residues. In DNA, the CDR3 is TGTGCCAGTAGTATAGATCTCGCGGGACCCGCGGGTTCGTTCACCCTCCACTTT. As protein: CASSIDLAGPAGSFTLHF.